This is a list of T cell receptor beta chains from one sample in a study of blood T cell repertoires in COVID-19. The assay was immunoSEQ multiplex PCR, and TCRdb's table has in-frame clones only and misses some. This table has about 350,000 clones, roughly 90% appearing once. The sample taken for sequencing was peripheral blood. The source of these receptors is a woman in her 70s with COVID-19, enrolled during active disease. CDR3s include the opening cysteine and the closing phenylalanine or tryptophan. D genes are given only for firm matches. Not every row has a clone size; where given, it reads once, few, many or a size class.

V gene: TRBV7-9
clone size: -
D gene: -
J gene: TRBJ2-1
CDR3 protein: CASSNGRGANNEQFF
CDR3 DNA: TGTGCCAGCAGTAACGGACGGGGGGCAAACAATGAGCAGTTCTTC

V gene: TRBV5-4
clone size: -
D gene: TRBD1
J gene: TRBJ1-6
CDR3 protein: CASSLGTGESLHF
CDR3 DNA: TGTGCCAGCAGCTTGGGGACAGGGGAATCCCTCCACTTT

V gene: TRBV10-3
clone size: -
D gene: TRBD1
J gene: TRBJ1-2
CDR3 protein: CAISPQGENYGYTF
CDR3 DNA: TGTGCCATCAGTCCACAGGGGGAGAACTATGGCTACACCTTC

V gene: TRBV14
clone size: -
D gene: -
J gene: TRBJ2-5
CDR3 protein: CASSQYGGTEETQYF
CDR3 DNA: TGTGCCAGCAGCCAGTATGGCGGCACCGAAGAGACCCAGTACTTC

V gene: TRBV28
clone size: -
D gene: -
J gene: TRBJ1-4
CDR3 protein: CASSLQTAPNEKLFF
CDR3 DNA: TGTGCCAGCAGTCTGCAGACAGCTCCTAATGAAAAACTGTTTTTT

V gene: TRBV30
clone size: once
D gene: -
J gene: TRBJ1-3
CDR3 protein: CAWSDGFSGNTIYF
CDR3 DNA: TGTGCCTGGAGCGACGGGTTCTCTGGAAACACCATATATTTT

V gene: TRBV18
clone size: -
D gene: -
J gene: TRBJ2-3
CDR3 protein: CASSPGIPDTQYF
CDR3 DNA: TGTGCCAGCTCCCCCGGTATTCCAGATACGCAGTATTTT

V gene: TRBV5-4
clone size: -
D gene: TRBD1
J gene: TRBJ2-7
CDR3 protein: CASGGQGNEQYF
CDR3 DNA: TGTGCCAGCGGAGGACAGGGAAACGAGCAGTACTTC

V gene: TRBV2
clone size: few
D gene: -
J gene: TRBJ1-5
CDR3 protein: CASSDRYSNQPQHF
CDR3 DNA: TGTGCCAGCAGTGACAGGTATAGCAATCAGCCCCAGCATTTT

V gene: TRBV7-9
clone size: -
D gene: TRBD2
J gene: TRBJ2-5
CDR3 protein: CASSRRTSGGKETQYF
CDR3 DNA: TGTGCCAGCAGCCGACGGACTAGCGGGGGGAAAGAGACCCAGTACTTC

V gene: TRBV7-9
clone size: -
D gene: TRBD1
J gene: TRBJ1-2
CDR3 protein: CASSPGQTHYGYTF
CDR3 DNA: TGTGCCAGCAGCCCGGGACAGACTCACTATGGCTACACCTTC

V gene: TRBV5-1
clone size: -
D gene: TRBD2
J gene: TRBJ2-2
CDR3 protein: CASSPRAGGPGTGELFF
CDR3 DNA: TGCGCCAGCAGCCCGAGAGCGGGGGGGCCGGGCACCGGGGAGCTGTTTTTT

V gene: TRBV6-2/TRBV6-3
clone size: -
D gene: TRBD1
J gene: TRBJ2-7
CDR3 protein: CASSPRDRTTEQYF
CDR3 DNA: TGTGCCAGCAGTCCCCGGGACAGGACTACCGAGCAGTACTTC

V gene: TRBV10-3
clone size: -
D gene: TRBD1
J gene: TRBJ2-2
CDR3 protein: CTISGQGTNTGELFF
CDR3 DNA: TGTACCATCAGCGGACAGGGAACGAACACCGGGGAGCTGTTTTTT

V gene: TRBV28
clone size: -
D gene: TRBD2
J gene: TRBJ2-7
CDR3 protein: CASSSAAGGRPYEQYF
CDR3 DNA: TGTGCCAGCAGTTCCGCCGCGGGGGGGCGTCCCTACGAGCAGTACTTC

V gene: TRBV6-4
clone size: -
D gene: -
J gene: TRBJ2-5
CDR3 protein: CARPDVRGGGETQYF
CDR3 DNA: TGTGCCAGACCCGACGTCAGGGGCGGAGGAGAGACCCAGTACTTC

V gene: TRBV5-1
clone size: once
D gene: -
J gene: TRBJ1-1
CDR3 protein: CASSKEQNTEAFF
CDR3 DNA: TGCGCCAGCAGCAAAGAACAGAACACTGAAGCTTTCTTT

V gene: TRBV4-1
clone size: -
D gene: TRBD1
J gene: TRBJ2-1
CDR3 protein: CASSLSSQGAWEQFF
CDR3 DNA: TGCGCCAGCAGCCTCTCTAGCCAGGGGGCATGGGAGCAGTTCTTC

V gene: TRBV10-3
clone size: -
D gene: -
J gene: TRBJ2-5
CDR3 protein: CAISEAQETQYF
CDR3 DNA: TGTGCCATCAGTGAAGCCCAAGAGACCCAGTACTTC

V gene: TRBV6-5
clone size: -
D gene: TRBD2
J gene: TRBJ2-5
CDR3 protein: CASSPSGGGRETQYF
CDR3 DNA: TGTGCCAGCAGTCCGAGCGGGGGAGGGCGGGAGACCCAGTACTTC

V gene: TRBV25-1
clone size: once
D gene: TRBD1
J gene: TRBJ1-2
CDR3 protein: CASSGDRPGYTF
CDR3 DNA: TGTGCCAGCAGTGGGGACAGGCCTGGCTACACCTTC

V gene: TRBV28
clone size: -
D gene: -
J gene: TRBJ1-6
CDR3 protein: CASLMRGRNSPLHF
CDR3 DNA: TGTGCCAGCCTTATGCGGGGCCGTAATTCACCCCTCCACTTT

V gene: TRBV7-9
clone size: -
D gene: -
J gene: TRBJ2-1
CDR3 protein: CASSSRVVNEQFF
CDR3 DNA: TGTGCCAGCAGCTCCCGGGTCGTGAATGAGCAGTTCTTC

V gene: TRBV7-2
clone size: once
D gene: TRBD1
J gene: TRBJ1-1
CDR3 protein: CASSRQGAGAFF
CDR3 DNA: TGTGCCAGCAGCAGACAGGGGGCGGGAGCTTTCTTT

V gene: TRBV27
clone size: -
D gene: TRBD2
J gene: TRBJ2-1
CDR3 protein: CASSPRLAEKYNEQFF
CDR3 DNA: TGTGCCAGCAGCCCGAGACTAGCGGAGAAGTACAATGAGCAGTTCTTC

V gene: TRBV3-1/TRBV3-2
clone size: -
D gene: -
J gene: TRBJ2-3
CDR3 protein: CASSSTGMDTQYF
CDR3 DNA: TGTGCCAGCAGCTCAACAGGGATGGATACGCAGTATTTT

V gene: TRBV5-1
clone size: -
D gene: -
J gene: TRBJ2-5
CDR3 protein: CASSPQGLRETQYF
CDR3 DNA: TGCGCCAGCAGCCCCCAGGGTTTGAGGGAGACCCAGTACTTC

V gene: TRBV9
clone size: -
D gene: TRBD2
J gene: TRBJ2-3
CDR3 protein: CASSKAGVPDTQYF
CDR3 DNA: TGTGCCAGCAGCAAAGCGGGAGTACCAGATACGCAGTATTTT

V gene: TRBV6-5
clone size: -
D gene: -
J gene: TRBJ1-5
CDR3 protein: CASRWTDSNQPQHF
CDR3 DNA: TGTGCCAGCAGATGGACAGATAGCAATCAGCCCCAGCATTTT

V gene: TRBV6-1
clone size: -
D gene: -
J gene: TRBJ1-2
CDR3 protein: CASSEGGRFFNYGYTF
CDR3 DNA: TGTGCCAGCAGTGAAGGTGGCAGATTTTTTAACTATGGCTACACCTTC

V gene: TRBV28
clone size: -
D gene: -
J gene: TRBJ1-2
CDR3 protein: CASILSSQGNYGYTF
CDR3 DNA: TGTGCCAGCATCCTAAGCTCGCAGGGGAACTATGGCTACACCTTC

V gene: TRBV6-2/TRBV6-3
clone size: -
D gene: -
J gene: TRBJ2-3
CDR3 protein: CASSYSGGALTDTQYF
CDR3 DNA: TGTGCCAGCAGTTACTCGGGCGGGGCGTTAACAGATACGCAGTATTTT

V gene: TRBV7-8
clone size: -
D gene: TRBD1
J gene: TRBJ1-4
CDR3 protein: CASSPTTGVNEKLFF
CDR3 DNA: TGTGCCAGCAGCCCGACGACAGGGGTTAATGAAAAACTGTTTTTT

V gene: TRBV5-4
clone size: -
D gene: TRBD1
J gene: TRBJ1-2
CDR3 protein: CASSSDRGSYGYTF
CDR3 DNA: TGTGCCAGCAGCTCAGACAGGGGAAGCTATGGCTACACCTTC

V gene: TRBV4-3
clone size: once
D gene: -
J gene: TRBJ2-5
CDR3 protein: CASSQDPGTETQYF
CDR3 DNA: TGCGCCAGCAGCCAAGACCCGGGAACCGAGACCCAGTACTTC

V gene: TRBV30
clone size: -
D gene: -
J gene: TRBJ2-7
CDR3 protein: CAWSVSIGGSTYEQYF
CDR3 DNA: TGTGCCTGGAGTGTATCAATAGGGGGATCAACCTACGAGCAGTACTTC

V gene: TRBV2
clone size: -
D gene: -
J gene: TRBJ2-3
CDR3 protein: CASTSEWRDTDTQYF
CDR3 DNA: TGTGCCAGCACCAGTGAATGGAGGGACACAGATACGCAGTATTTT

V gene: TRBV28
clone size: -
D gene: -
J gene: TRBJ1-4
CDR3 protein: CASSRGGRSEKLFF
CDR3 DNA: TGTGCCAGCAGTAGAGGGGGAAGGAGTGAAAAACTGTTTTTT

V gene: TRBV6-6
clone size: -
D gene: -
J gene: TRBJ1-5
CDR3 protein: CASSSSQGHSNQPQHF
CDR3 DNA: TGTGCCAGCAGTTCGTCCCAGGGGCATAGCAATCAGCCCCAGCATTTT

V gene: TRBV27
clone size: -
D gene: -
J gene: TRBJ2-7
CDR3 protein: CASSLRGHHYEQYF
CDR3 DNA: TGTGCCAGCAGTTTACGCGGCCACCACTACGAGCAGTACTTC

V gene: TRBV20-1
clone size: -
D gene: -
J gene: TRBJ1-3
CDR3 protein: CSAREALAIYF
CDR3 DNA: TGCAGTGCTAGGGAGGCCTTGGCCATATATTTT

V gene: TRBV7-2
clone size: -
D gene: -
J gene: TRBJ1-2
CDR3 protein: CASSFGTGNSYTF
CDR3 DNA: TGTGCCAGCAGCTTTGGTACAGGGAACAGCTACACCTTC

V gene: TRBV20-1
clone size: -
D gene: -
J gene: TRBJ1-1
CDR3 protein: CSAVVGTEAFF
CDR3 DNA: TGCAGTGCGGTCGTCGGCACTGAAGCTTTCTTT

V gene: TRBV2
clone size: -
D gene: -
J gene: TRBJ2-6
CDR3 protein: CASSEDGAGANVLTF
CDR3 DNA: TGTGCCAGCAGTGAAGACGGGGCTGGGGCCAACGTCCTGACTTTC

V gene: TRBV7-6
clone size: once
D gene: TRBD1
J gene: TRBJ2-1
CDR3 protein: CASSTGTGNNEQFF
CDR3 DNA: TGTGCCAGCAGTACCGGGACAGGGAACAATGAGCAGTTCTTC

V gene: TRBV21-1
clone size: -
D gene: -
J gene: TRBJ1-1
CDR3 protein: CASSPQTALGAFF
CDR3 DNA: TGTGCCAGCAGCCCTCAGACGGCCCTCGGGGCTTTCTTT

V gene: TRBV4-3
clone size: once
D gene: TRBD1
J gene: TRBJ1-2
CDR3 protein: CASSAIGTGGPGYTF
CDR3 DNA: TGCGCCAGCAGCGCTATTGGCACAGGGGGCCCTGGCTACACCTTC

V gene: TRBV18
clone size: -
D gene: -
J gene: TRBJ1-5
CDR3 protein: CASSQSLNQPQHF
CDR3 DNA: TGTGCCAGCTCACAGAGCCTCAATCAGCCCCAGCATTTT

V gene: TRBV27
clone size: -
D gene: -
J gene: TRBJ1-1
CDR3 protein: CASSLSATGNTEAFF
CDR3 DNA: TGTGCCAGCAGTTTATCGGCGACAGGGAACACTGAAGCTTTCTTT